This T cell receptor (beta chain) was documented in a study of cytomegalovirus exposure and HLA in healthy donors. Study-wide results and limits: Donors belonging to an Asian-associated ancestry cluster reportedly showed fewer N-insertions in productive TCRs than the approximately 690-donor mean, according to what a later analysis found. For most TCR sequences rarity was the rule, although some public TCRs occurred in many donors.

The germline V gene has CDR1 ENHRY and CDR2 SYGVKD. The CDR3 covers 13 residues. V was cut by 7 bases and J by 5 bases, with 12 bases left in between. Both 60 Vbeta primers and 13 Jbeta primers went into the PCR. Only in-frame clones appear in the TCRdb table, and some are missing; sequencing was by immunoSEQ multiplex PCR. The repertoire has around 200,000 clones, roughly 82% of them found once; the top ten carry approximately 1.2%. This clone appeared a few times. Antigen unknown. The chain uses TRBV10-3 and TRBJ1-5, with D tentatively TRBD1 (5 bases). Sequenced material: PBMCs. The receptor was derived from a girl aged 2-15 years in good health and CMV-seropositive. The CDR3 bases are TGTGCCATCACCCAGGGCAGGGATCAGCCCCAGCATTTT. Translated: CAITQGRDQPQHF.